Listed below are T cell receptor beta chains from one sample, sequenced in a study of molecular identifiers for immune sequencing clone quantification. In TCRdb, the PCR reads were re-called with MiXCR into one record per CDR3 protein. The sample holds nearly 8,500 distinct CDR3 sequences, 33% seen once. The sequencing input was naive CD8+ T cells from blood, with Jurkat cell RNA spiked in. The source of these receptors is a human donor in good health. Some libraries in this study had Jurkat cell RNA spiked in. Both conserved end residues are part of each CDR3. D genes are given only for firm matches. Size is stated for part of the rows, as once, few or many counts, or as a class when the clone is expanded.

d_gene | j_gene | v_gene | abundance | CDR3nt | CDR3aa
NA | TRBJ1-2 | TRBV7-2 | NA | TGTGCCTGCAGCTTAACGGGCCTCTCTGGCTATGGCTACACCTTC | CACSLTGLSGYGYTF
NA | TRBJ2-4 | TRBV28 | NA | TGTGCCAGCAGTTTTCCGGGACTAGCCAAAAACATTCAGTACTTC | CASSFPGLAKNIQYF
TRBD2 | TRBJ2-3 | TRBV9 | NA | TGTGCCAGCAGCGTAGCCAATGGACCGGGACTAGGCACAGATACGCAGTATTTT | CASSVANGPGLGTDTQYF
NA | TRBJ1-5 | TRBV3-2 | medium-sized | TGTGCCAGCTGTGGGGGGTCCGATCAGCCCCAGCATTTT | CASCGGSDQPQHF
TRBD1 | TRBJ2-7 | TRBV19 | once | TGTGCCAGTAGCCAGGGGGCTGGCGAGCAGTACTTC | CASSQGAGEQYF
TRBD1 | TRBJ1-5 | TRBV28 | NA | TGTGCCAGCAGTTCTGACAGGGGAGGCAATCAGCCCCAGCATTTT | CASSSDRGGNQPQHF
NA | TRBJ2-1 | TRBV7-3 | NA | TGTGCCAGCAGCCGCGGCGGTAGAGAGCAGTTCTTC | CASSRGGREQFF
TRBD2 | TRBJ2-7 | TRBV29-1 | few | TGCAGCGTACGAGCGGGATCTTGGGAGCAGTACTTC | CSVRAGSWEQYF
NA | TRBJ2-5 | TRBV10-2 | few | TGCGCCAGCAGTGACTTTTCCCCGGGACAACAAGAGACCCAGTACTTC | CASSDFSPGQQETQYF
TRBD2 | TRBJ2-1 | TRBV6-2/TRBV6-3 | NA | TGTGCCAGCGGTCCTAGCGGGAGTTATGAGCAGTTCTTC | CASGPSGSYEQFF
NA | TRBJ2-5 | TRBV29-1 | once | TGCGGCGTTGAGCCCCCTCCGGGGACCCAGTACTTC | CGVEPPPGTQYF
TRBD1 | TRBJ1-1 | TRBV11-2 | few | TGTGCCAGCAGCTTAGAGTTGAGGGACAGGGGGCATCCTGAAGCTTTCTTT | CASSLELRDRGHPEAFF
TRBD2 | TRBJ2-3 | TRBV13 | NA | TGTGCCAGCAGCTTAGGCCGACCGACTAGCGGGAGAGGAGATACGCAGTATTTT | CASSLGRPTSGRGDTQYF
NA | TRBJ2-3 | TRBV11-2 | NA | TGTGCCAGCAGCTTGGGGGGCTCAAGCACAGATACGCAGTATTTT | CASSLGGSSTDTQYF
TRBD2 | TRBJ2-2 | TRBV7-9 | NA | TGTGCCAGCAGCTTACTAGCGGAGAGCACCGGGGAGCTGTTTTTT | CASSLLAESTGELFF